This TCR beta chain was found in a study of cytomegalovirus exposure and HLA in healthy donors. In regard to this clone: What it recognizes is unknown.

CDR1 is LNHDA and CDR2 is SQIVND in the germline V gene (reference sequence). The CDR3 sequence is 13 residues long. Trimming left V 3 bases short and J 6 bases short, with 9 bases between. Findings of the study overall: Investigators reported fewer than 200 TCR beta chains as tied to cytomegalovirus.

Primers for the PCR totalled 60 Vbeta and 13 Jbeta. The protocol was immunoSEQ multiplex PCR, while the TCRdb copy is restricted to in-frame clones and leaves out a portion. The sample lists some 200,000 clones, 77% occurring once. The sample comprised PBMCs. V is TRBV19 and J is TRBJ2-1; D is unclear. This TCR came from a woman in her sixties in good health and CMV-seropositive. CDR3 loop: CASSMLLINEQFF. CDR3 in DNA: TGTGCCAGTAGTATGCTACTGATCAATGAGCAGTTCTTC.